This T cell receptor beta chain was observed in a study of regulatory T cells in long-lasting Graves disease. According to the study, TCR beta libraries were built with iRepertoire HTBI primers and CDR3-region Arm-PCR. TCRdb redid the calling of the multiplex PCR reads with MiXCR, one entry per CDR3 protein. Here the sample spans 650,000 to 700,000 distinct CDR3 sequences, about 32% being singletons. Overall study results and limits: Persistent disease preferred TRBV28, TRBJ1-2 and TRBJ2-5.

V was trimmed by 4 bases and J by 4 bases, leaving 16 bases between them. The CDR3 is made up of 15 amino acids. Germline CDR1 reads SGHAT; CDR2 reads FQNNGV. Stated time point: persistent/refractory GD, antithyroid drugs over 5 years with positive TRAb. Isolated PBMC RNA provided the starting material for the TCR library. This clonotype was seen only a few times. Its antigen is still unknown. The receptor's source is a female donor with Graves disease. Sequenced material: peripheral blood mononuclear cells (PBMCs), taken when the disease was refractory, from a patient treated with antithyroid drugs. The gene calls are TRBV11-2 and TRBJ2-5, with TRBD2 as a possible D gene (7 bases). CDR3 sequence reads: CASSYFRGAGETQYF. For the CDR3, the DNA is TGTGCCAGCAGCTACTTCCGGGGGGCGGGAGAGACCCAGTACTTC.